The 13 T cell receptor beta chains presented below share a single source sample, sequenced in a study of Graves' ophthalmopathy and Graves' hyperthyroidism. The TCR beta CDR3 regions underwent amplification from RNA transcripts. Second-round multiplex PCR came after a first-round RT-PCR that employed HTBI primers. MiXCR was run by TCRdb on the multiplex PCR reads, yielding one entry per CDR3 protein. The sample has 900,000 to 1,200,000 distinct CDR3 sequences, about 40% seen once. Sequenced material: peripheral blood or thyroid tissue (not recorded which). These TCRs come from an adult man with Graves' hyperthyroidism.

In regard to this clonotype: The junction shows a germline mismatch at one end, possibly a read error. Here the CDR3 DNA reads TGCGCCAGCAGCCAATTTTCTGATCCAAAACAGAAAGAGACCCAGTACTTC. Amino acid sequence: CASSQFSDPKQKETQYF. V is TRBV25-1 and J is TRBJ2-5; no firm D call. Looked up from germline, CDR1 is MGHDK and CDR2 is SYGVNS. The CDR3 contains 17 residues.

This clonotype was seen only a few times. J is TRBJ2-5 and V is TRBV28; no clear D. Germline V lookup: CDR1 MDHEN, CDR2 SYDVKM. The CDR3 covers 12 residues. V lost 5 bases to trimming and J lost 9 bases, with 13 bases between them. The CDR3 here is CASSGQVEAQYF. The CDR3 DNA reads TGTGCCAGCAGTGGTCAGGTTGAGGCCCAGTACTTC.

Turning to this clonotype: Mismatch with germline at one junction end may stem from a read error. V is TRBV7-2 and J is TRBJ2-7, with D maybe TRBD1 (7 bases). Germline loops: CDR1 SGHTA, CDR2 FQGNSA. CDR3 size: 15 residues. The DNA of the CDR3 is TGCGCCAGCAGCCCCCTACCGGCAGGGGGGTACGAGCAGTACTTC. This translates into CASSPLPAGGYEQYF.

This rearrangement joins TRBV29-1 to TRBJ2-7, with no clear D. Germline CDR1 SQVTM, CDR2 ANQGSEA. The CDR3 is 11 residues long. The V gene lost 7 bases and the J gene lost 3 bases, with 10 bases spanning the gap. In nucleotides, the CDR3 is TGCAGCGACCGACCGGGCTACGAGCAGTACTTC. As protein: CSDRPGYEQYF.

This clonotype was detected many times. CDR3 amino acids: CASSLSSGNYEQYF. The CDR3 coding sequence is TGCGCCAGCAGCTTGTCGAGCGGGAACTACGAGCAGTACTTC. The genes are TRBV5-1 and TRBJ2-7, with 7 bases that match TRBD2. The germline V gene encodes CDR1 SGHRS and CDR2 YFSETQ. V lost 1 base and J lost 3; bases outside the gene matches: 4. This CDR3 has 14 residues.

Comment on this clonotype: A much bigger clone sits one base away, suggesting this may be a read error. J is TRBJ1-4 and V is TRBV25-1; TRBD1 aligns across 10 bases. This CDR3 region has 16 residues. Germline V CDR1 and CDR2: MGHDK, SYGVNS. The ends lost 4 bases at V and 5 bases at J; junction bases unmatched: 7. The CDR3 bases are TGTGCCAGCAGTGGATTTGGGGGACAGGGGAATGAAAAACTGTTTTTT. This sequence encodes CASSGFGGQGNEKLFF.

To note about this clonotype: An end of the junction differs from the germline gene, which may be a read error. The chain recombines TRBV15 with TRBJ1-2, with D unresolved. Germline CDR1 LNHNV, CDR2 YYDKDF (reference sequence). The CDR3 has 13 amino acids. The CDR3 sequence: CAASRVGVNGYTF. CDR3 nucleotide sequence: TGTGCCGCCAGCAGAGTTGGGGTAAATGGCTACACCTTC.

Of note for this clonotype: At one boundary the junction diverges from the germline segment, which might be a read error. V and J are TRBV3-1 and TRBJ2-5; D is ambiguous. Germline V lookup: CDR1 LGHDT, CDR2 YNNKEL (reference sequence). The CDR3 runs to 15 residues. The CDR3 DNA reads TGTGCCATCAGCCCGACCCAGACTTTGCAGGAGACCCAGTACTTC. Translated: CAISPTQTLQETQYF.

This clonotype has ten or more counts. This sequence joins TRBV12-3 or TRBV12-4 and TRBJ1-1; the match to TRBD1 covers 7 bases. The CDR3 is 14 residues long. V shed 5 bases, J shed 4 bases, and the junction held 7 bases outside the gene matches. CDR3 nucleotides: TGTGCCAGCAGTAGACAGGGTCTTGGCACTGAAGCTTTCTTT. Its translation is CASSRQGLGTEAFF.

This clonotype came up many times. The rearrangement uses TRBV7-9 and TRBJ1-4; no clear D gene. Trimming left V 5 bases short and J 7 bases short, with 8 bases between. The CDR3 spans 12 residues. Per the germline V gene, CDR1 is SEHNR and CDR2 is FQNEAQ (reference sequence). This CDR3 is CASSPDGEKLFF. As DNA, the CDR3 is TGTGCCAGCAGCCCGGACGGTGAAAAACTGTTTTTT.

This clonotype was observed a handful of times. V usage is TRBV5-1 and J usage is TRBJ2-5; D is uncertain. The CDR3 runs 16 residues. CDR1 and CDR2 from the germline V gene are SGHRS and YFSETQ. V lost 1 base and J lost 5, with 18 bases in between. The CDR3 DNA reads as TGCGCCAGCAGCTTGACGACGGATTTCGTGGAGGAGACCCAGTACTTC. This sequence encodes CASSLTTDFVEETQYF.

The chain uses TRBV29-1 and TRBJ1-5, with TRBD1 matching 8 bases. CDR3 length: 15 residues. CDR1 and CDR2 from the germline V gene are SQVTM and ANQGSEA. V lost 6 bases and J lost 6; bases outside the gene matches: 13. This CDR3 reads CSVVFTTGGGQPQHF. CDR3 nucleotides: TGCAGCGTCGTGTTTACCACAGGGGGAGGTCAGCCCCAGCATTTT.

Of note for this clonotype: A much larger clone differs by one base, so this may be a read error. This chain links TRBV10-3 with TRBJ1-2; 9 bases agree with TRBD1. The CDR3 loop spans 14 amino acids. From germline, CDR1 is ENHRY and CDR2 SYGVKD. CDR3 residues: CASSEGTGTYGYTF. The CDR3 coding sequence is TGTGCCAGCAGTGAAGGGACAGGGACCTATGGCTACACCTTC.